This T cell receptor beta chain was retrieved from a study of patients and donors after allogeneic stem cell transplantation. Germline V gene lookup returns CDR1 SGHTA and CDR2 FQGNSA. Trimming at V came to 4 bases and at J to 7 bases, leaving 9 bases not matched to a gene. CDR3 length: 15 amino acids. TCRdb re-derived calls from the RT-PCR reads in MiXCR, one entry per CDR3 protein. The sample carries roughly 250,000 distinct CDR3 sequences, 13% to 15% recorded once. This clonotype was seen more than once but under ten times. This TCR derives from a human donor who was either an allogeneic HSCT recipient or a stem cell or donor lymphocyte infusion donor (not recorded which). It is not recorded whose cells these are; they may come from a transplant donor. The specimen was blood, either unsorted or a sorted T cell fraction (not recorded which). This rearrangement joins TRBV7-2 to TRBJ2-3; TRBD2 aligns across 9 bases. In DNA, the CDR3 is TGTGCCAGCAGCTCCGATAGCGGGAGAACGAATACGCAGTATTTT. Its translation is CASSSDSGRTNTQYF.